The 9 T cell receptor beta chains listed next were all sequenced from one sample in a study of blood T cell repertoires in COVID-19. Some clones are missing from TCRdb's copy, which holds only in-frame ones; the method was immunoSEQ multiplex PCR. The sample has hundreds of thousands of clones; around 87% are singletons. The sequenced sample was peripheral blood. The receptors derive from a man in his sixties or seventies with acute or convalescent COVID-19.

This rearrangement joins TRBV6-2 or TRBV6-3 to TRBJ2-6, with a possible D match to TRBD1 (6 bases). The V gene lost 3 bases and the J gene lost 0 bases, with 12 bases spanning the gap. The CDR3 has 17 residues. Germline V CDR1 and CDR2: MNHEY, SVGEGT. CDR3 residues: CASSYSQDSSGANVLTF. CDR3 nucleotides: TGTGCCAGCAGTTATTCACAGGACAGCTCTGGGGCCAACGTCCTGACTTTC.

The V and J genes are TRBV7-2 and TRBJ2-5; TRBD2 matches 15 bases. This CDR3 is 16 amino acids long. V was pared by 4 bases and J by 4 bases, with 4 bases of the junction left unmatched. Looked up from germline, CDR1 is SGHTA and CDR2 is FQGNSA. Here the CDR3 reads CASSSRTSGRVETQYF. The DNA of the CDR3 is TGTGCCAGCAGCTCCCGGACTAGCGGGAGGGTAGAGACCCAGTACTTC.

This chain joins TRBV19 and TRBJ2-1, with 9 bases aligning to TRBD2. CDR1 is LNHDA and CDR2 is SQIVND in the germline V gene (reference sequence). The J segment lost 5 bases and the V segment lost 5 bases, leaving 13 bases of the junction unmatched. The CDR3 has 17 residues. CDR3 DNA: TGTGCCAGTAGTCCGGGGACTAGCAGGATCCCTAACAATGAGCAGTTCTTC. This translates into CASSPGTSRIPNNEQFF.

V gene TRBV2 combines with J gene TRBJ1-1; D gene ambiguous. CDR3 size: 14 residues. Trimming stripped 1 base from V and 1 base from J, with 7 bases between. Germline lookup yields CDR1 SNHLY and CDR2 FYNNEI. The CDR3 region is CASSEVTQNTEAFF. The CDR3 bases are TGTGCCAGCAGTGAAGTGACACAGAACACTGAAGCTTTCTTT.

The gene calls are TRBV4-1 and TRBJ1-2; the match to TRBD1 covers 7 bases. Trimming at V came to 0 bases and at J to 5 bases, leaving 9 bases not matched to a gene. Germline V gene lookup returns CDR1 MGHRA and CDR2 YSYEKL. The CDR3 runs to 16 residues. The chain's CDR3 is CASSQDLPGGTYGYTF. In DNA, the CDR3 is TGCGCCAGCAGCCAAGATCTACCAGGGGGGACTTATGGCTACACCTTC.

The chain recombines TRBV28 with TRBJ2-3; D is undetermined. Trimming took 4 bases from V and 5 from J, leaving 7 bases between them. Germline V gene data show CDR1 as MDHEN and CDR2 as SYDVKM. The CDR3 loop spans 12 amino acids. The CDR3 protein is CASSSLVDTQYF. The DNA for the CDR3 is TGTGCCAGCAGTTCCCTCGTAGATACGCAGTATTTT. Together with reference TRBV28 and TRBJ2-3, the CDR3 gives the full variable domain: DVKVTQSSRYLVKRTGEKVFLECVQDMDHENMFWYRQDPGLGLRLIYFSYDVKMKEKGDIPEGYSVSREKKERFSLILESASTNQTSMYLCASSSLVDTQYFGPGTRLTVL.

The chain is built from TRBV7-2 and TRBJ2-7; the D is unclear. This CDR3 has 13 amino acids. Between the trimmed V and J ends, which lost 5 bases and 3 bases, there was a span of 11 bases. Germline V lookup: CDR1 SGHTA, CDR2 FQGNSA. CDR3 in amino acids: CASSVRRDYEQYF. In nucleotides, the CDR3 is TGTGCCAGCAGCGTCCGGAGAGACTACGAGCAGTACTTC. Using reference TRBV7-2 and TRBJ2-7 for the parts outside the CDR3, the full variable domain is GAGVSQSPSNKVTEKGKDVELRCDPISGHTALYWYRQSLGQGLEFLIYFQGNSAPDKSGLPSDRFSAERTGGSVSTLTIQRTQQEDSAVYLCASSVRRDYEQYFGPGTRLTVT.

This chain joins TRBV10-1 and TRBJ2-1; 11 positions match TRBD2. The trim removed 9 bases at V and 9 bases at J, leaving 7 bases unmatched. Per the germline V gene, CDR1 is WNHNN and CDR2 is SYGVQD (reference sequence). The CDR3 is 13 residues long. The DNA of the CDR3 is TGCGCCAGTAGCGGGAGGGCCCATGGTGAGCAGTTCTTC. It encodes CASSGRAHGEQFF.

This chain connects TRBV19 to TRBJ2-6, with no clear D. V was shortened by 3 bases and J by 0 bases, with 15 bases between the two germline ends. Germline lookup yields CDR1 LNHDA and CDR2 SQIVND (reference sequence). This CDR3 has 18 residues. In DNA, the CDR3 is TGTGCCAGTAGTATTGCCAGGTCCTCTCCCTCTGGGGCCAACGTCCTGACTTTC. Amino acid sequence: CASSIARSSPSGANVLTF.